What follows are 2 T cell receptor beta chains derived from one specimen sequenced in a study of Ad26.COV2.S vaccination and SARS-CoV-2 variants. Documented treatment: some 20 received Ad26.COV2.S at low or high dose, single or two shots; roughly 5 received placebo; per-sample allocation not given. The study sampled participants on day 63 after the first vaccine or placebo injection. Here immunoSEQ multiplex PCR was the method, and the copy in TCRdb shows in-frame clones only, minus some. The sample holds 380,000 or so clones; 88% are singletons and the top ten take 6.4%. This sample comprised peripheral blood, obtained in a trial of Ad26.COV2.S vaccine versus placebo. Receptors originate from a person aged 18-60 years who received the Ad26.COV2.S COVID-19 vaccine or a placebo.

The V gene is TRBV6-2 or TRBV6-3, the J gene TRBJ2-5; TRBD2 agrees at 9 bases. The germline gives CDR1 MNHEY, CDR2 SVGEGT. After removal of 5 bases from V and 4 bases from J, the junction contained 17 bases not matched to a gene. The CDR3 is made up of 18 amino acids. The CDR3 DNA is TGTGCCAGCAGTCTTTTTACCCCCCGGACTAGCGCGTCAGAGACCCAGTACTTC. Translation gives CASSLFTPRTSASETQYF.

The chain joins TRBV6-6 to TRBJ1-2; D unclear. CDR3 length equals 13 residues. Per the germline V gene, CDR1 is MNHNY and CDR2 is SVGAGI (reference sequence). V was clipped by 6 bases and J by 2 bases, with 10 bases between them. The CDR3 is CASSTPRNYGYTF. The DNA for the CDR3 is TGTGCCAGCAGCACCCCCCGAAACTATGGCTACACCTTC.